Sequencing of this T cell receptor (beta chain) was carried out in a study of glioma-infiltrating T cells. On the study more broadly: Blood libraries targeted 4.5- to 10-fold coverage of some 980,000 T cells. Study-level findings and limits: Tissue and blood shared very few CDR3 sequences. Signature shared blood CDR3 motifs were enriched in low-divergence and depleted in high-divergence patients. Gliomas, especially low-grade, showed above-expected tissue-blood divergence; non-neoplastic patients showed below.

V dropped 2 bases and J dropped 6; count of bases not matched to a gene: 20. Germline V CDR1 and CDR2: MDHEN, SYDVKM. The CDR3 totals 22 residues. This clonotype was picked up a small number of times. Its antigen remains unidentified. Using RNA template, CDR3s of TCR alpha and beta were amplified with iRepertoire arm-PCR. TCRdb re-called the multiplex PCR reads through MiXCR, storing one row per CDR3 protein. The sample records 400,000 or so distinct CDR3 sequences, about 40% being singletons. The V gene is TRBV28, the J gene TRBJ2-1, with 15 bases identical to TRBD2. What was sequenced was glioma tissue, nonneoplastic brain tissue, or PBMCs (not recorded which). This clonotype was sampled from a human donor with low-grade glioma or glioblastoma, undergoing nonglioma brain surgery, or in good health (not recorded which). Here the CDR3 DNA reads TGTGCCAGCAGTTTACCCATGGGAGGGACTAGCGGGAGGAACAGGGATCGCAATGAGCAGTTCTTC. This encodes CASSLPMGGTSGRNRDRNEQFF.